This TCR beta chain was observed in a study of regulatory T cells in long-lasting Graves disease. Study-level information: The antithyroid drugs taken by newly diagnosed Graves' patients had been used for under 3 months.

Time point defined: newly diagnosed GD, antithyroid drugs for less than 3 months. Following extraction of RNA from PBMCs, that RNA was used to make the TCR library. The CDR3 is 12 amino acids. V was trimmed by 7 bases and J by 0 bases, leaving 7 bases between them. Germline CDR1 and CDR2: MNHEY and SVGEGT. Remarks on this clonotype: What it recognizes is unknown.

Study-wide findings and caveats: Persistent disease preferred TRBV28, TRBJ1-2 and TRBJ2-5; new disease, TRBV20-1 and TRBJ2-1.

Library construction for TCR beta used iRepertoire HTBI primers and Arm-PCR of CDR3 regions. TCRdb ran MiXCR on the multiplex PCR reads and lists one entry per CDR3 protein. The sample includes about 620,000 distinct CDR3 sequences, roughly 15% of them seen just once. Separately, the same data were catalogued under a study of T cells in Graves' hyperthyroidism and ophthalmopathy. As reported in that work: The TCR CDR3 was amplified in a first-round RT-PCR using the HTBI primer set.

This sequence joins TRBV6-2 or TRBV6-3 and TRBJ2-7; no reliable D call. The sample here was peripheral blood mononuclear cells (PBMCs), taken at new diagnosis, from a patient treated with antithyroid drugs. The clonotype was recovered from a woman aged 25 to 45 with Graves disease. As DNA, the CDR3 is TGTGCCAGCACCTCTCCCTCCTACGAGCAGTACTTC. Translated: CASTSPSYEQYF.